This TCR beta chain appears in the sequencing data of a study of cytomegalovirus exposure and HLA in healthy donors. A note on this clone: What it binds is not known.

Overall study results and limits: TCR beta V- and J-gene trimming was later associated with a missense DCLRE1C variant. A later analysis reportedly identified an Asian-associated ancestry cluster as carrying fewer N-insertions than the 666-donor mean.

CDR3 size: 14 residues. V shed 1 base and J 8 bases; nucleotides not matched to a gene: 6. Germline lookup yields CDR1 MNHNS and CDR2 SASEGT. It was with 60 Vbeta and 13 Jbeta primers that the PCR ran. TCRdb's table, derived via immunoSEQ multiplex PCR, lists solely in-frame clones and lacks some. This table holds about 77,000 clones. The rearrangement joins TRBV6-1 to TRBJ1-1; the match to TRBD1 covers 8 bases. This TCR was recovered from a man aged 50-60 years in good health and CMV-seropositive. Specimen: PBMCs. The CDR3 nucleotides are TGTGCCAGCAGTGAAGGCCCCACAGGGGGGGAAGCTTTCTTT. This translates into CASSEGPTGGEAFF.